The 19 T cell receptor beta chains reported below all come from one sample, sequenced in a study of blood T cell repertoires in COVID-19. Repertoires were generated with immunoSEQ multiplex PCR, while TCRdb's copy carries only in-frame clones and drops some. The table includes about 190,000 clones, approximately 84% detected once. The sequenced sample was PBMCs or T cells enriched from blood (not recorded which). These receptors came from a woman aged 25 to 39 who had recovered from COVID-19.

This chain links TRBV28 with TRBJ1-4, with D hard to call. Trimming cost V 5 bases and J 6 bases, with 7 bases left between them. CDR3 length: 12 residues. Germline V CDR1 and CDR2: MDHEN, SYDVKM. This CDR3 reads CASSIQDEKLFF. As DNA, the CDR3 is TGTGCCAGCAGTATCCAGGATGAAAAACTGTTTTTT.

This chain connects TRBV30 to TRBJ1-4, with unresolved D. The CDR3 has 12 amino acids. From germline, CDR1 is GTSNPN and CDR2 SVGIG (reference sequence). V gave up 8 bases and J gave up 2 bases, with 9 bases separating them. CDR3 in amino acids: CAGGTTNEKLFF. CDR3 nucleotide sequence: TGTGCCGGAGGAACTACTAATGAAAAACTGTTTTTT.

The chain links TRBV5-1 to TRBJ1-1; 7 bases map to TRBD1. Trimming removed 2 bases from V and 2 bases from J; junction bases left unmatched: 9. The CDR3 length is 16 residues. The germline V gene has CDR1 SGHRS and CDR2 YFSETQ. The CDR3 loop reads CASSLSPGQVNTEAFF. CDR3 nucleotides: TGCGCCAGCAGCTTATCCCCCGGACAGGTAAACACTGAAGCTTTCTTT.

The V and J genes are TRBV29-1 and TRBJ2-3; 9 nucleotides agree with TRBD1. The ends lost 4 bases at V and 3 bases at J; junction bases unmatched: 5. The CDR3 covers 14 residues. Per the germline V gene, CDR1 is SQVTM and CDR2 is ANQGSEA. Here the CDR3 DNA reads TGCAGCGTTGGGCAGGACAGGGGAACAGATACGCAGTATTTT. Its protein is CSVGQDRGTDTQYF.

This clone was recorded a few times. This chain uses TRBV27 with TRBJ1-2; D gene uncertain. The CDR3 is made up of 13 amino acids. The V gene lost 3 bases and the J gene lost 8 bases, with 13 bases spanning the gap. Germline V CDR1 and CDR2: MNHEY, SMNVEV (reference sequence). CDR3 loop: CASSFLISGGYTF. CDR3 nucleotide sequence: TGTGCCAGCAGTTTCTTGATCTCCGGGGGCTACACCTTC.

The chain recombines TRBV28 with TRBJ2-1; 13 bases fit TRBD2. Germline V gene data show CDR1 as MDHEN and CDR2 as SYDVKM. This CDR3 has 16 residues. V lost 10 bases to trimming and J lost 8 bases; unmatched junction nucleotides: 14. This CDR3 is CATRGFGTSGKDEQFF. DNA of the CDR3: TGTGCCACCAGGGGGTTCGGGACTAGCGGGAAGGATGAGCAGTTCTTC.

The chain couples TRBV14 to TRBJ2-1, with 7 bases lining up with TRBD2. Looked up from germline, CDR1 is SGHDN and CDR2 is FVKESK. J gave up 10 bases and V 7 bases, and 13 bases lay outside the gene matches. The CDR3 loop spans 14 amino acids. This chain's CDR3 is CASTREAGFREQFF. The CDR3 DNA is TGTGCCAGCACCCGGGAGGCAGGGTTTAGGGAGCAGTTCTTC. Full variable domain (remainder filled in from reference TRBV14 and TRBJ2-1): EAGVTQFPSHSVIEKGQTVTLRCDPISGHDNLYWYRRVMGKEIKFLLHFVKESKQDESGMPNNRFLAERTGGTYSTLKVQPAELEDSGVYFCASTREAGFREQFFGPGTRLTVL.

V and J are TRBV5-1 and TRBJ2-1; TRBD2 agrees at 10 bases. Germline trimming cut 2 bases from V and 5 bases from J; bases unmatched to any gene: 13. CDR3 length: 18 amino acids. Germline-derived CDR1 and CDR2 are SGHRS and YFSETQ. The CDR3 DNA is TGCGCCAGCAGCTTAGGACTAGCGGCCGCGCAACCCCACAATGAGCAGTTCTTC. Protein: CASSLGLAAAQPHNEQFF.

This chain joins TRBV10-3 and TRBJ2-5, with TRBD2 as a possible D gene (6 bases). From germline, CDR1 is ENHRY and CDR2 SYGVKD. V lost 8 bases and J 1 base, leaving 14 bases between the germline ends. CDR3 length: 14 residues. The CDR3, as DNA: TGTGCCATCTGGCGGGGAAGCGGCCAAGAGACCCAGTACTTC. It codes for CAIWRGSGQETQYF.

This clone was counted a single time. The rearrangement uses TRBV7-8 and TRBJ1-3; no clear D gene. CDR1 and CDR2 (germline): SGHVS, FQNEAQ. The V gene lost 8 bases and the J gene lost 1 base, with 12 bases spanning the gap. CDR3 length equals 14 residues. The CDR3 DNA sequence: TGTGCCAGCGACTCGACGGGTTCTGGAAACACCATATATTTT. It specifies CASDSTGSGNTIYF. Supplemented by reference TRBV7-8 and TRBJ1-3, the full variable domain reads GAGVSQSPRYKVAKRGQDVALRCDPISGHVSLFWYQQALGQGPEFLTYFQNEAQLDKSGLPSDRFFAERPEGSVSTLKIQRTQQEDSAVYLCASDSTGSGNTIYFGEGSWLTVV.

The gene calls are TRBV29-1 and TRBJ1-1; tentatively, D is TRBD1 (5 bases). The V gene lost 5 bases and the J gene lost 2 bases, with 12 bases spanning the gap. In germline, CDR1 is SQVTM, CDR2 ANQGSEA. This CDR3 contains 13 residues. CDR3 DNA sequence: TGCAGCGTTCGGCAGGGTCTAAACACTGAAGCTTTCTTT. Translated: CSVRQGLNTEAFF.

V usage is TRBV9 and J usage is TRBJ2-3; 12 bases fit TRBD2. V trimming: 4 bases; J trimming: 5 bases; junction bases outside the gene matches: 8. The CDR3 covers 16 residues. CDR1 SGDLS and CDR2 YYNGEE come from the germline V gene. The CDR3 loop reads CASSFLTSGGRDTQYF. In nucleotides, the CDR3 is TGTGCCAGCAGCTTCCTGACTAGCGGGGGCAGAGATACGCAGTATTTT.

This chain links TRBV5-6 with TRBJ2-6, with 9 positions matching TRBD1. The CDR3 runs to 17 residues. Trimming cost V 2 bases and J 0 bases; bases outside gene matches: 3. Germline V gene sequence: CDR1 SGHDT, CDR2 YYEEEE. Written as DNA, the CDR3 is TGTGCCAGCAGCTTCGTGACAGGGGGCTCTGGGGCCAACGTCCTGACTTTC. Its protein product is CASSFVTGGSGANVLTF.

The J gene is TRBJ1-1, the V gene TRBV18; D remains ambiguous. CDR3 length: 15 amino acids. Germline V gene sequence: CDR1 KGHSH, CDR2 LQKENI. The V end lost 3 bases, the J end lost 4 bases, and 15 bases lay between the germline ends. CDR3 coding DNA: TGTGCCAGCTCACCCCGGGGAAGATCGATCACTGAAGCTTTCTTT. This encodes CASSPRGRSITEAFF.

The chain uses TRBV28 and TRBJ2-3, with TRBD1 matching 11 bases. CDR3 length equals 15 residues. The trim removed 7 bases at V and 3 bases at J, leaving 6 bases unmatched. Germline-derived CDR1 and CDR2 are MDHEN and SYDVKM. The CDR3 loop reads CASTRDRGGTDTQYF. Here the CDR3 DNA reads TGTGCCAGCACCAGGGACAGGGGGGGGACAGATACGCAGTATTTT.

This chain connects TRBV25-1 to TRBJ1-1; the match to TRBD1 covers 9 bases. The germline gives CDR1 MGHDK, CDR2 SYGVNS. The V and J ends lost 6 bases and 8 bases, in that order; junction bases with no gene match: 7. The CDR3 is 13 residues long. This CDR3 reads CASSAGQGREAFF. CDR3 bases: TGTGCCAGCAGCGCTGGACAGGGGCGGGAAGCTTTCTTT.

This chain uses TRBV5-5 with TRBJ2-5; possible D gene TRBD1, 7 bases. The CDR3 loop spans 14 amino acids. Trimming took off 2 bases at V and 2 bases at J, with 10 bases between the two ends. CDR1 SGHKS and CDR2 YYEKEE come from the germline V gene (reference sequence). This CDR3 is CASSLQGTQETQYF. The CDR3 nucleotides are TGTGCCAGCAGCTTACAGGGGACTCAAGAGACCCAGTACTTC.

The rearrangement uses TRBV4-2 and TRBJ2-3; 7 bases match TRBD2. CDR3 size: 18 residues. Germline assignment: CDR1 LGHNA and CDR2 YNFKEQ. The J segment lost 6 bases and the V segment lost 1 base, leaving 16 bases of the junction unmatched. This chain's CDR3 is CASSQGPDVAGVGDTQYF. The DNA for the CDR3 is TGTGCCAGCAGCCAAGGCCCCGATGTGGCGGGAGTAGGTGATACGCAGTATTTT.

The chain combines TRBV25-1 with TRBJ2-4; D possibly corresponds to TRBD1 (6 bases). From germline, CDR1 is MGHDK and CDR2 SYGVNS. V shed 6 bases and J shed 8 bases, with 23 bases lying between them. The CDR3 consists of 16 residues. The CDR3 sequence is CASSLEQGSFTDIQYF. The CDR3 DNA is TGTGCCAGCAGCCTAGAACAGGGTTCATTTACGGACATTCAGTACTTC.